What follows is one TCR beta chain and its context. As processed by the authors: It was from reference gene primer amplification that nucleated cell counts were estimated. Assay used: immunoSEQ multiplex PCR; TCRdb lists only in-frame clones, some missing. Clone size and V and J calls were adopted from that table, with D and trimming inferred from the DNA. In the table there are fewer than 450,000 clones, 85% to 90% of which are singletons. The cohort comprised adults aged roughly 18 to 95 years residing in 20 to 25 US areas. Cohorts were based on clinical histories the participants reported. The data stem from a study of blood T cell repertoires in COVID-19. Study in general: Samples taken during acute and convalescent COVID-19 were collected in the United States, Italy and Spain.

With V trimmed by 6 bases and J by 9 bases, 14 bases remained unmatched. Germline assignment: CDR1 MNHEY and CDR2 SVGEGT. There are 16 residues in the CDR3. The sample comprised PBMCs or T cells enriched from blood (not recorded which). This chain links TRBV6-2 or TRBV6-3 with TRBJ2-1, with TRBD1 matching over 10 bases. This TCR was recovered from a woman under 30 who had recovered from COVID-19. The CDR3 sequence: CASSHQIGTGAPEQFF. CDR3 coding DNA: TGTGCCAGCAGCCACCAAATCGGGACAGGGGCACCTGAGCAGTTCTTC.